These 13 T cell receptor beta chains came from one sample sequenced in a study of tumor-infiltrating lymphocytes in localized non-small cell lung cancer. Profiled with immunoSEQ multiplex PCR; TCRdb holds only in-frame clones, not every one. The sample shows 10,000 to 13,000 clones, roughly 60% of them seen only once. Sequencing was done on a sample of lung tumor tissue. Receptor source: a human donor with non-small cell lung cancer.

The chain has TRBV29-1 and TRBJ2-5; D is uncertain. This CDR3 is built from 12 residues. Trimming took 3 bases from V and 2 from J, leaving 7 bases between them. Germline lookup yields CDR1 SQVTM and CDR2 ANQGSEA. Here the CDR3 DNA reads TGCAGCGTTGAGCACCAACAAGAGACCCAGTACTTC. Amino acid sequence: CSVEHQQETQYF.

The chain joins TRBV5-5 to TRBJ2-3; 11 nucleotides match TRBD2. CDR1 and CDR2 from the germline V gene are SGHKS and YYEKEE (reference sequence). Germline trimming cut 3 bases from V and 4 bases from J; bases unmatched to any gene: 13. CDR3 size: 18 residues. CDR3: CASSSRLAGGFQADTQYF. DNA for the CDR3: TGTGCCAGCAGCTCGCGGCTAGCGGGGGGATTTCAAGCAGATACGCAGTATTTT.

The gene calls are TRBV9 and TRBJ2-5; D is ambiguous. The CDR3 covers 14 residues. V lost 1 base, J lost 1 base, and 8 bases lay in between. Germline V lookup: CDR1 SGDLS, CDR2 YYNGEE. CDR3 DNA: TGTGCCAGCAGCGTAACGGTAGCCCAAGAGACCCAGTACTTC. Amino acids: CASSVTVAQETQYF. The complete variable domain, with remaining parts taken from reference TRBV9 and TRBJ2-5, reads DSGVTQTPKHLITATGQRVTLRCSPRSGDLSVYWYQQSLDQGLQFLIQYYNGEERAKGNILERFSAQQFPDLHSELNLSSLELGDSALYFCASSVTVAQETQYFGPGTRLLVL.

V usage is TRBV15 and J usage is TRBJ2-7; D is perhaps TRBD1 (5 bases). CDR3 size: 13 residues. Trimming stripped 3 bases from V and 6 bases from J, with 12 bases between. Germline CDR1 reads LNHNV; CDR2 reads YYDKDF (reference sequence). CDR3 sequence: CATSRINGAEQYF. DNA of the CDR3: TGTGCCACCAGCAGGATAAATGGGGCCGAGCAGTACTTC.

J is TRBJ1-3 and V is TRBV29-1, with D possibly matching TRBD1 (5 bases). The V gene's germline CDR1 is SQVTM and CDR2 ANQGSEA. The ends were cut back, 7 bases at V and 4 bases at J, with 17 bases in the middle. The CDR3 is 14 amino acids. In nucleotides, the CDR3 is TGCAGCGGTACAGCAGGGTTGGGAGGAAACACCATATATTTT. It codes for CSGTAGLGGNTIYF.

The rearrangement joins TRBV7-2 to TRBJ2-7; the match to TRBD2 covers 11 bases. The CDR3 sequence is 15 residues long. Germline CDR1 is SGHTA and CDR2 is FQGNSA. After removal of 2 bases from V and 4 bases from J, the junction contained 4 bases not matched to a gene. CDR3 in DNA: TGTGCCAGCAGCTTAACTAGCGGGAGTTTTTACGAGCAGTACTTC. It codes for CASSLTSGSFYEQYF.

By frequency in the sample, this clone is medium-sized (0.01 to 0.1%). The chain's CDR3 is CASRWGLGPNSPLHF. The CDR3 nucleotides read TGTGCCAGCAGATGGGGGCTCGGACCTAATTCACCCCTCCACTTT. The chain has TRBV5-4 and TRBJ1-6; TRBD1 is a possible D gene (6 bases). Trimming took 5 bases from V and 6 from J, leaving 15 bases between them. CDR1 is SGHNT and CDR2 is YYREEE in the germline V gene (reference sequence). The CDR3 is made up of 15 amino acids.

This clone was seen more than once but under ten times. The chain carries TRBV5-8 and TRBJ2-5, with D hard to call. V gave up 2 bases and J gave up 4 bases, with 9 bases separating them. Germline V gene lookup returns CDR1 SGHTS and CDR2 YDEGEE. This CDR3 spans 13 amino acids. CDR3 region: CASSFARLETQYF. The CDR3 DNA reads TGTGCCAGCAGCTTCGCCCGGTTAGAGACCCAGTACTTC. Together with reference TRBV5-8 and TRBJ2-5, the CDR3 gives the full variable domain: EAGVTQSPTHLIKTRGQQATLRCSPISGHTSVYWYQQALGLGLQFLLWYDEGEERNRGNFPPRFSGRQFPNYSSELNVNALELEDSALYLCASSFARLETQYFGPGTRLLVL.

V gene TRBV15 combines with J gene TRBJ2-1, with D perhaps matching TRBD2 (5 bases). The CDR3 consists of 13 residues. The germline V gene encodes CDR1 LNHNV and CDR2 YYDKDF (reference sequence). With 3 bases removed from V and 12 bases from J, the gap between germline ends came to 15 bases. The CDR3 loop reads CATSRSQKDSQFF. CDR3 bases: TGTGCCACCAGCAGGTCACAAAAGGACTCGCAGTTCTTC.

The chain links TRBV30 to TRBJ2-2, with D perhaps matching TRBD1 (5 bases). The V gene lost 3 bases and the J gene lost 4 bases, with 12 bases spanning the gap. This CDR3 is 14 amino acids long. Germline-derived CDR1 and CDR2 are GTSNPN and SVGIG (reference sequence). In DNA form, the CDR3 reads TGTGCCTGGAGAAGAATGGGGCTCACCGGGGAGCTGTTTTTT. Amino acids: CAWRRMGLTGELFF.

The genes are TRBV4-3 and TRBJ2-3; TRBD2 matches at 14 bases. The CDR3 consists of 17 residues. The germline V gene encodes CDR1 LGHNA and CDR2 YSLEER. The V and J ends lost 2 bases and 7 bases, in that order; junction bases with no gene match: 8. CDR3 DNA: TGCGCCAGCAGCCAATTGCCGGGACTAGCGGGGGTGCATACGCAGTATTTT. Translated, it gives CASSQLPGLAGVHTQYF.

The chain is built from TRBV10-3 and TRBJ2-7; TRBD2 aligns across 10 bases. The germline CDR1 and CDR2 sequences are ENHRY and SYGVKD. V shed 4 bases, J shed 3 bases, and the junction held 3 bases outside the gene matches. CDR3 size: 14 residues. This CDR3 reads CAISGPSGSYEQYF. CDR3 bases: TGTGCCATCAGTGGACCTAGCGGGAGCTACGAGCAGTACTTC.

This rearrangement joins TRBV5-1 to TRBJ2-7; TRBD1 might be the D (6 bases). The V gene's germline CDR1 is SGHRS and CDR2 YFSETQ. This CDR3 is built from 12 residues. V lost 1 base, J lost 5 bases, and 7 bases lay in between. The CDR3, as DNA: TGCGCCAGCAGCTTGACAGGGCACGAGCAGTACTTC. Its protein is CASSLTGHEQYF.